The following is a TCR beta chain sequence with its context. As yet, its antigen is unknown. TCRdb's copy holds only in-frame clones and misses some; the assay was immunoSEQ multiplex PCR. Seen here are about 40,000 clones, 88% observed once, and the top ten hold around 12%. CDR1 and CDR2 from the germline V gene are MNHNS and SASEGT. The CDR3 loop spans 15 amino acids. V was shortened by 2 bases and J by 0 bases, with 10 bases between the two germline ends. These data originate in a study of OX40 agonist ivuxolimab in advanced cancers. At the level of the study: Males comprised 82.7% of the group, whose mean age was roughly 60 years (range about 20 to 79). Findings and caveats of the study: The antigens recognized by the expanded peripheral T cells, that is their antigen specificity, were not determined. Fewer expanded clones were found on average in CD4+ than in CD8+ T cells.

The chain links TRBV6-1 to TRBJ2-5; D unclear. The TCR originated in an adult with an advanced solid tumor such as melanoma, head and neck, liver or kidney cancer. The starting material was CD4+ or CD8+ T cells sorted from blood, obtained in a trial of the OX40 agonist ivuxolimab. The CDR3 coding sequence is TGTGCCAGCAGTGAATTTTTTCTAGACCAAGAGACCCAGTACTTC. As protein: CASSEFFLDQETQYF.